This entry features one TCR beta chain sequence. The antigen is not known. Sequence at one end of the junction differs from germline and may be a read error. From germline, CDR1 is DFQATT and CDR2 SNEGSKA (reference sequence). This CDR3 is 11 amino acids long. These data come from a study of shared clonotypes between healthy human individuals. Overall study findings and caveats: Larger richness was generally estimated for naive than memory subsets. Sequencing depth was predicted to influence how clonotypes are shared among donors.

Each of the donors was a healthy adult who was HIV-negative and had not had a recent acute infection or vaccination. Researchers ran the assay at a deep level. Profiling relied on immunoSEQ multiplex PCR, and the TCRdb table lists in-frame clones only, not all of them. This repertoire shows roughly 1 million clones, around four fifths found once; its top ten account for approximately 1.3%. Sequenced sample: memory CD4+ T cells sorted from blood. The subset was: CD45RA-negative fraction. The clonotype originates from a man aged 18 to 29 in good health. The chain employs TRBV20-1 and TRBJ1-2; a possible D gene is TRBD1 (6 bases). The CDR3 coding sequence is TGCAGTGCCCCCGGGGGGCGGAATGCGGCCTTC. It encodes CSAPGGRNAAF.